This is a list of T cell receptor beta chains from one sample in a study of siplizumab effects on memory and regulatory T cells. TCRdb keeps only in-frame clones here, not all; method: immunoSEQ multiplex PCR. The data contain about 100,000 clones, about 91% of them singletons. The sample comprised Tregs sorted from blood. The receptors come from a human donor in good health. The CDR3 runs from the conserved cysteine through the conserved F or W. The D gene is left open where the match is weak. Some rows have no size entry. The others give once, few or many, or a class for an expanded clone.

clone_size,j_call,d_call,v_call,cdr3_aa,cdr3_nt
-,TRBJ2-3,TRBD2,TRBV28,CASSLREGQDTQYF,TGTGCCAGCAGTTTGCGGGAGGGCCAAGATACGCAGTATTTT
-,TRBJ2-1,TRBD1,TRBV2,CASSEGAYNEQFF,TGTGCCAGCTCAGAGGGGGCTTACAATGAGCAGTTCTTC
-,TRBJ2-2,-,TRBV4-2,CASSQGASYLTGELFF,TGTGCCAGCAGCCAAGGGGCTAGCTATCTCACCGGGGAGCTGTTTTTT
once,TRBJ2-5,-,TRBV7-9,CASTQIPQETQYF,TGTGCCAGCACCCAAATTCCACAAGAGACCCAGTACTTC
-,TRBJ2-5,-,TRBV6-1,CASRETHQETQYF,TGTGCCAGCAGGGAGACACATCAAGAGACCCAGTACTTC
-,TRBJ1-4,-,TRBV19,CASSKATTNEKLFF,TGTGCCAGTAGTAAAGCTACAACTAATGAAAAACTGTTTTTT
-,TRBJ2-7,-,TRBV9,CASSVGTVDPYEQYF,TGTGCCAGCAGCGTAGGGACGGTAGATCCCTACGAGCAGTACTTC
-,TRBJ2-3,TRBD2,TRBV5-6,CASSLLVAGGTDTQYF,TGTGCCAGCAGCTTGTTGGTAGCGGGAGGGACAGATACGCAGTATTTT
-,TRBJ1-1,-,TRBV6-5,CASSYSRTEAFF,TGTGCCAGCAGTTACTCCCGAACTGAAGCTTTCTTT
-,TRBJ1-1,TRBD1,TRBV5-6,CASSLSGGTEAFF,TGTGCCAGCAGCTTATCAGGGGGAACTGAAGCTTTCTTT
-,TRBJ2-1,TRBD1,TRBV5-1,CASIRVQGSYNEQFF,TGCGCCAGCATCCGAGTACAGGGGTCCTACAATGAGCAGTTCTTC